This entry concerns a single TCR beta chain. Its specificity is not known. The data were obtained in a study of memory B cells and T cells in multiple sclerosis. Stimulus-free culture yielded autoproliferating CFSE-dim and non-proliferating CFSE-high T cells, each sequenced separately. Cultures began with about 45 million CFSE-labeled PBMCs, unstimulated for around 7 days, with replicate wells pooled. Produced via immunoSEQ multiplex PCR; TCRdb's table is partial and in-frame only. The table lists under 50,000 clones, almost 85% of them singletons, with 1.1% in the top ten. CDR3 size: 14 residues. The germline V gene encodes CDR1 SGDLS and CDR2 YYNGEE. After removal of 3 bases from V and 2 bases from J, the junction contained 3 bases not matched to a gene.

This TCR came from a human donor with multiple sclerosis. Material for sequencing was PBMCs from blood kept in culture. The chain employs TRBV9 and TRBJ2-7; 9 bases match TRBD2. The CDR3 DNA reads TGTGCCAGCAGCGAGGGACTAGCTACCTACGAGCAGTACTTC. Translation: CASSEGLATYEQYF.